Listed below are T cell receptor beta chains from one sample, sequenced in a study of blood T cell repertoires in COVID-19. The data were produced by immunoSEQ multiplex PCR, yet TCRdb's version contains in-frame clones alone and is incomplete. This table has roughly 220,000 clones, roughly 80% appearing once. The sample taken for sequencing was PBMCs or T cells enriched from blood (not recorded which). Source of these receptors: a woman aged 40 to 50 with acute COVID-19. Both conserved end residues are part of each CDR3. Each record gives: CDR3 DNA, CDR3 protein, D gene, clone size, V gene, J gene. The D gene is left open where the match is weak. Clone sizes are given selectively: once, few, many, or a class where the clone is expanded.

TGCAGCGCTGGAAGCACCGGGAGTGGGGAGCAGTTCTTC	CSAGSTGSGEQFF	.	.	TRBV29-1	TRBJ2-1
TGTGCCTGGAGTCGGGGGACGGATAATGAGCAGTTCTTC	CAWSRGTDNEQFF	.	.	TRBV30	TRBJ2-1
TGTGCCAGCAGCTTAGTGGCACTAGCGGGAGCGCAATACGAGCAGTACTTC	CASSLVALAGAQYEQYF	TRBD2	.	TRBV7-2	TRBJ2-7
TGTGCCAGCAGTGGGCAGGGAAGGGGAGGCTACACCTTC	CASSGQGRGGYTF	.	.	TRBV2	TRBJ1-2
TGTGCTTCCGGGACAGGGAAGGAAAAACTGTTTTTT	CASGTGKEKLFF	TRBD1	.	TRBV19	TRBJ1-4
TGTGCCAGCTCACGGCCAGGGGATGGCTACACCTTC	CASSRPGDGYTF	.	.	TRBV18	TRBJ1-2
TGTGCCAGCAGTTTAGGGCGGGGGTACAATGAGCAGTTCTTC	CASSLGRGYNEQFF	TRBD2	.	TRBV27	TRBJ2-1
TGTGCCAGCAGCTCTCCGGTTGTCAATGAGCAGTTCTTC	CASSSPVVNEQFF	.	.	TRBV11-2	TRBJ2-1
TGTGCCAGCACCGTGGGACTTTCTAAGGCTCATGGCTACACCTTC	CASTVGLSKAHGYTF	.	.	TRBV6-5	TRBJ1-2
TGTGCCAGCAGCTTGGGTGCCAGGGGGCCGAGGGCACAAGAGACCCAGTACTTC	CASSLGARGPRAQETQYF	TRBD1	.	TRBV11-3	TRBJ2-5
TGTGCCAGCAGCTTAGCGAGGGGGAGCAATGAGCAGTTCTTC	CASSLARGSNEQFF	.	.	TRBV7-2	TRBJ2-1
TGTGCCAGCAGCCCAAACACAAATCAGCCCCAGCATTTT	CASSPNTNQPQHF	.	.	TRBV7-3	TRBJ1-5
TGTGCCAGCAGTGAATCGAGGGTCGAGCAGTACTTC	CASSESRVEQYF	.	.	TRBV6-1	TRBJ2-7
TGCGCCAGCAAAACAGTCCTGGGGGGGTCCTACAATGAGCAGTTCTTC	CASKTVLGGSYNEQFF	TRBD2	.	TRBV5-1	TRBJ2-1
TGTGCCAGCATACCGGGTCCTGAGCAGTACTTC	CASIPGPEQYF	.	once	TRBV21-1	TRBJ2-7
TGTGCCAGCAGCTTAGTTGACCCTGGGAGGTCGAGCTCCTACAATGAGCAGTTCTTC	CASSLVDPGRSSSYNEQFF	.	.	TRBV7-4	TRBJ2-1
TGTGCCAGCAGCGTAGGAGGGTCCGGCGAGCAGTTCTTC	CASSVGGSGEQFF	.	.	TRBV9	TRBJ2-1
TGTGCCAGCAGCCAAGGGCCCCGGACTAGCGGGGGACTTTCTTACTTC	CASSQGPRTSGGLSYF	TRBD2	.	TRBV4-2	TRBJ2-5
TGTGCCAGCAGCTACCTAGACGCGGGACTAGCGGGCAATGAGCAGTTCTTC	CASSYLDAGLAGNEQFF	TRBD2	.	TRBV11-2	TRBJ2-1
TGCAGCGTTGAAGAGTCGGCAGGGATGGACTACGAGCAGTACTTC	CSVEESAGMDYEQYF	.	.	TRBV29-1	TRBJ2-7
TGTGCCAGCAGCTTCGCAAGCGCCTACGAGCAGTACTTC	CASSFASAYEQYF	.	.	TRBV5-6	TRBJ2-7
TGTGCCAGCAGCCATAGGACAGGGCTAAGGTTCACCGGGGAGCTGTTTTTT	CASSHRTGLRFTGELFF	TRBD1	.	TRBV14	TRBJ2-2
TGTGCCAGCAGCACACCCTCGGGGACAGGGAGGAATGGCTACACCTTC	CASSTPSGTGRNGYTF	TRBD1	.	TRBV7-2	TRBJ1-2
TGTGCCAGCAGCGTAGCTACGGGGGAAATTACGCAGTATTTT	CASSVATGEITQYF	.	.	TRBV9	TRBJ2-3
TGTGCCAGCAGCTTAACCACAGGGTTACGGGGCTACACCTTC	CASSLTTGLRGYTF	.	.	TRBV11-2	TRBJ1-2
TGTGCCAGCAGCTCTCCCCGGGAGACGCGCACAGATACGCAGTATTTT	CASSSPRETRTDTQYF	.	.	TRBV5-6	TRBJ2-3
TGTGCCAGCAGCTTGCCAGGGTCCTATGGCTACACCTTC	CASSLPGSYGYTF	.	few	TRBV5-4	TRBJ1-2
TGCAGCGTTGTGGACAGCTCCTACGAGCAGTACTTC	CSVVDSSYEQYF	.	.	TRBV29-1	TRBJ2-7
TGCGCCAGCAGCCAAGCTGAAACCGGGTCAACGCCACTTGAGCAGTTCTTC	CASSQAETGSTPLEQFF	.	.	TRBV4-3	TRBJ2-1
TGCGCCAGCAGTGTGGCAACCTTGAACACTGAAGCTTTCTTT	CASSVATLNTEAFF	.	.	TRBV10-2	TRBJ1-1
TGCGCCAGCAGCTTGGCGGACACCGGAGGACAGGGCTACACCTTC	CASSLADTGGQGYTF	.	.	TRBV5-1	TRBJ1-2
TGTGCCAGCAGCTTAGGGGGATCGACAGGGGAACTGTTTTTT	CASSLGGSTGELFF	TRBD1	.	TRBV7-2	TRBJ1-4
TGTGCCAGCAGCTTAGTCCGAGGCCAGACAGGTGGCTACACCTTC	CASSLVRGQTGGYTF	.	.	TRBV7-2	TRBJ1-2
TGTGCCAGCAGCCCCCGTGGCTTGGCTGGGTACTTC	CASSPRGLAGYF	.	.	TRBV28	TRBJ2-7
TGCGCCAGCAGTGAGAGCCCGAGGGGGTCCCAGCATTTT	CASSESPRGSQHF	.	.	TRBV10-2	TRBJ1-5
TGTGCCACCAGCAGAGATTTAGAGCGGGACCTTAGTGGAGGCTACACCTTC	CATSRDLERDLSGGYTF	.	.	TRBV15	TRBJ1-2
TGTGCCAGTATTGCAGGGGGCCGGGAGCTGTTTTTT	CASIAGGRELFF	TRBD1	once	TRBV19	TRBJ2-2
TGTGCCAGCACCCGAGGGACAGATTATGGCTACACCTTC	CASTRGTDYGYTF	TRBD1	.	TRBV5-4	TRBJ1-2
TGTGCCACCAGTGATTCCCAGACAGGGCTGGATGGCTACACCTTC	CATSDSQTGLDGYTF	TRBD1	.	TRBV24-1	TRBJ1-2
TGCGCCAGCAGTCCATGGACTAGCGGGGGGGCCTTCCGGATGACAGATACGCAGTATTTT	CASSPWTSGGAFRMTDTQYF	TRBD2	.	TRBV10-2	TRBJ2-3
TGTGCCAGCAGCAAAGGAGCCGGGATACTGTCCGAAAAACTGTTTTTT	CASSKGAGILSEKLFF	.	.	TRBV5-6	TRBJ1-4
TGTGCCAGCAGCTTGGGACAGGGTCGTCTCGACTATGGCTACACCTTC	CASSLGQGRLDYGYTF	TRBD1	.	TRBV5-6	TRBJ1-2
TGTGCCAGCAGCCTGATGGGACAGGGCGCCGAAACGCAGTATTTT	CASSLMGQGAETQYF	TRBD1	.	TRBV14	TRBJ2-3
TGTGCCTGGGCCCGACGGGTCCGTGAGACCCAGTACTTC	CAWARRVRETQYF	.	once	TRBV30	TRBJ2-5
TGCGCCAGCAGCTTGGGGACAGGGGGCTCCTACGAGCAGTACTTC	CASSLGTGGSYEQYF	TRBD1	few	TRBV5-1	TRBJ2-7
TGTGCCAGATTGGACAGGCCAAACACTGAAGCTTTCTTT	CARLDRPNTEAFF	TRBD1	.	TRBV5-8	TRBJ1-1
TGTGCCAGCAGCCAAGCCTCCGGGTCTAGGGGAGAGACCCAGTACTTC	CASSQASGSRGETQYF	.	.	TRBV14	TRBJ2-5